The source of this T cell receptor (beta chain) is a study of siplizumab effects on memory and regulatory T cells. Study-wide findings and caveats: Reactions containing siplizumab showed mappable alloreactive CD4+ clones averaging about 70% Treg-derived, versus 25% to 30% in controls. In unstimulated cells, naive T cells appeared more diverse than memory T cells and seemed major alloresponse contributors.

Trimming left V 0 bases short and J 4 bases short, with 7 bases between. The CDR3 consists of 14 residues. Germline V CDR1 and CDR2: SGHTS, YDEGEE. Of note for this clone: The antigen is undetermined.

Approximately 100,000 TCR templates per sample were sequenced. Method: immunoSEQ multiplex PCR; TCRdb's copy keeps in-frame clones and lacks some. The table includes 70,000 to 90,000 clones, just under 90% detected once. This chain joins TRBV5-8 and TRBJ1-4; D uncertain. The clonotype comes from a human donor in good health. Sequencing input: CD4+ T cells sorted from blood. The CDR3, as DNA: TGTGCCAGCAGCTTGGAAGGGAATAATGAAAAACTGTTTTTT. Its protein is CASSLEGNNEKLFF.